The clone carrying this TCR beta chain was observed once. For sequencing, patients were chosen who had shown expansion of CD8+CD57+ cells by flow cytometry. The record originates from a study of CD8+CD57+ T cells in acquired aplastic anemia. As for the study in general: Roughly 3 ug was the average amount of DNA from sorted CD4+ and CD8+ cells.

Germline V lookup: CDR1 SGHNT, CDR2 YYREEE (reference sequence). V was clipped by 1 base and J by 1 base; unmatched bases: 0. The CDR3 consists of 15 residues. Genomic DNA provided the template from which TCR beta VDJ and CDR3 profiles were obtained. TCRdb analysed the reads with MiXCR anew, one entry per CDR3 protein. Of about 180,000 distinct CDR3 sequences detected, nearly 65% appear once; the ten largest clones hold roughly 43%. The specimen was sorted CD4+, CD8+, or CD8+CD57+ T cells (not recorded which) from PBMCs. The chain links TRBV5-4 to TRBJ2-1, with 9 bases identical to TRBD2. The sequence was obtained from a human donor with aplastic anemia. CDR3 in DNA: TGTGCCAGCAGCTTGCTAGCGGGGTCCTACAATGAGCAGTTCTTC. Its translation is CASSLLAGSYNEQFF.